A selection of T cell receptor beta chains follows, all from one sample in a study of blood T cells in healthy people across ages. TCRdb re-called the 5' RACE reads with MiXCR, one entry per CDR3 protein. The table records about 570,000 distinct CDR3 sequences, about a quarter of them present only once. Separately, the same data were catalogued under a study of T cells of mothers and their children.

Sequenced material: blood. These receptors originate from a boy aged 2 to 9 in good health. CDR3s include the opening cysteine and the closing phenylalanine or tryptophan. A D gene is named only where the DNA matches it firmly. Not every row has a clone size; where given, it reads once, few, many or a size class.

TRBJ2-5 | 15 | - | - | TRBV9 | TGTGCCAGCAGCGAACCCCCATCCGGCGCCGAGACCCAGTATTTC | CASSEPPSGAETQYF
TRBJ2-7 | 16 | few | TRBD1 | TRBV7-2 | TGTGCCAGCAGCTTAGGTGCCGGGACAGGCTCCTACGAGCAGTACTTC | CASSLGAGTGSYEQYF
TRBJ2-1 | 14 | - | TRBD1 | TRBV6-5 | TGTGCCACCGCTGTTCAGGGGGCGCCAGGTGAGCAGTTCTTC | CATAVQGAPGEQFF
TRBJ2-4 | 13 | once | TRBD1 | TRBV2 | TGTGCCAACTCGAGGGACAGAGAAAACATTCAGTACTTC | CANSRDRENIQYF
TRBJ2-4 | 16 | few | - | TRBV21-1 | TGTGCCAGCACAGGACTAGCGGAACTAGCCAAAAACATTCAGTACTTC | CASTGLAELAKNIQYF
TRBJ2-2 | 17 | - | TRBD2 | TRBV7-2 | TGTGCCAGCAGCCCGATTCCTAGCGGGAGAAACACCGGGGAGCTGTTTTTT | CASSPIPSGRNTGELFF
TRBJ1-1 | 15 | - | TRBD1 | TRBV9 | TGTGCCAGCAGCGACAGACAGGGTTTGAACACTGAAGCTTTCTTT | CASSDRQGLNTEAFF
TRBJ2-6 | 18 | few | - | TRBV6-5 | TGTGCCAGCAGTTACGATTTGAAAGGGAGCTCTGGGGCCAACGTCCTGACTTTC | CASSYDLKGSSGANVLTF
TRBJ2-2 | 14 | - | - | TRBV27 | TGTGTCACCCGGAAGGGGGCGAACACCGGGGAGCTGTTTTTT | CVTRKGANTGELFF
TRBJ2-6 | 15 | many | - | TRBV6-2/TRBV6-3 | TGTGCCAGCAGTTACGACAGCTCTGGGGCCAACGTCCTGACTTTC | CASSYDSSGANVLTF
TRBJ2-7 | 15 | - | TRBD1 | TRBV4-3 | TGCGCCAGCAGCCACCTCGGACAGGGGGAGTACGAGCAGTACTTC | CASSHLGQGEYEQYF
TRBJ1-2 | 14 | - | - | TRBV7-2 | TGTGCCAGCAGCTTAGGCGGGCAGGGCGGCGGCTACACCTTC | CASSLGGQGGGYTF
TRBJ2-1 | 11 | many | - | TRBV6-2/TRBV6-3 | TGTGCCAGCAGCCGGAACAATGAGCAGTTCTTC | CASSRNNEQFF
TRBJ1-2 | 14 | - | - | TRBV5-1 | TGCGCCAGCAGCCTGGAGGCAGGGTTCAGGGGCTACACCTTC | CASSLEAGFRGYTF
TRBJ1-1 | 14 | once | - | TRBV7-9 | TGTGCCAGCAGCTTAGACCCGAAGGACACTGAAGCTTTCTTT | CASSLDPKDTEAFF
TRBJ2-4 | 16 | - | - | TRBV12-3/TRBV12-4 | TGTGCCAGCAGTTTATGGGGTTTTGGGGCCAAAAACATTCAGTACTTC | CASSLWGFGAKNIQYF
TRBJ2-5 | 13 | - | TRBD1 | TRBV29-1 | TGCAGCGTCGGGACAGCGTACCAAGAGACCCAGTACTTC | CSVGTAYQETQYF
TRBJ2-7 | 15 | few | TRBD1 | TRBV6-2/TRBV6-3 | TGTGCCAGCACCCCAGGCGGGACAGGGCCCTACGAGCAGTACTTC | CASTPGGTGPYEQYF
TRBJ2-5 | 16 | few | - | TRBV5-1 | TGCGCCAGCAGCTTCTTTAGGACAGTTGGGGGAGAGACCCAGTACTTC | CASSFFRTVGGETQYF
TRBJ2-5 | 14 | few | - | TRBV20-1 | TGCAGTGCTTCAAGGGACTCCTCTTTAGGGACCCAGTACTTC | CSASRDSSLGTQYF
TRBJ2-5 | 12 | few | - | TRBV20-1 | TGCAGTGCCCGCCCCCACCAAGAGACCCAGTACTTC | CSARPHQETQYF
TRBJ1-5 | 14 | - | - | TRBV19 | TGTGCCAGTTGCCAGACGGGTTCCCCAAGGCCCCAGCATTTT | CASCQTGSPRPQHF
TRBJ2-7 | 17 | - | TRBD2 | TRBV6-5 | TGTGCCAGCAGTTACGGGACTAGCGGGGTTAGCTCCTACGAGCAGTACTTC | CASSYGTSGVSSYEQYF
TRBJ1-1 | 13 | - | - | TRBV5-1 | TGCGCCAGCAGCGGTGAGACTTGGACTGAAGCTTTCTTT | CASSGETWTEAFF
TRBJ2-3 | 15 | - | TRBD2 | TRBV29-1 | TGCAGCGTTGAAGGGCGTGCGGGGGGGAGGGATACGCAGTATTTT | CSVEGRAGGRDTQYF
TRBJ2-7 | 15 | - | - | TRBV20-1 | TGCAGTGCACGACCCCAAGGTGGGGGCAGGCACGAGCAGTACTTC | CSARPQGGGRHEQYF
TRBJ2-3 | 14 | - | - | TRBV4-2 | TGTGCCAGCAGCCCTGAGGGGGGCACAGATACGCAGTATTTT | CASSPEGGTDTQYF
TRBJ2-4 | 14 | - | - | TRBV29-1 | TGCAGCGTATCGGGCAGGGCGGCCAAAAACATTCAGTACTTC | CSVSGRAAKNIQYF